One sample yielded the 31 T cell receptor beta chains listed below, sequenced in a study of beta chain features in type 1 diabetes. Findings of the study overall: A moderate, significant TCRB CDR3 shortening appeared in type 1 diabetes across four CD4+ subsets.

No antigen has been assigned to these receptors. What was sequenced were expressed TCRB transcripts, since all of the isolated RNA had been reverse transcribed. The repertoire was sequenced with immunoSEQ multiplex PCR; TCRdb's copy has only in-frame clones and lacks some. The sample has hundreds of thousands of clones, roughly 13% seen once. Input material: naive CD4+ T cells from blood. The origin of the receptors is a man in his late teens or twenties with type 1 diabetes.

The CDR3 here is CAWSVSGAKQETQYF. CDR3 DNA: TGTGCCTGGAGTGTATCGGGAGCGAAACAAGAGACCCAGTACTTC. The rearrangement links TRBV30 to TRBJ2-5, with D tentatively TRBD2 (6 bases). Germline V gene sequence: CDR1 GTSNPN, CDR2 SVGIG (reference sequence). Trimming left V 0 bases short and J 2 bases short, with 13 bases between. This CDR3 has 15 amino acids.

In its sample, this clone was seen a few times. The chain couples TRBV28 to TRBJ1-1; D is possibly TRBD1 (5 bases). Between the trimmed V and J ends, which lost 3 bases and 0 bases, there was a span of 11 bases. This CDR3 contains 15 residues. From germline, CDR1 is MDHEN and CDR2 SYDVKM. CDR3 nucleotides: TGTGCCAGCAGTTTGGGGGGACTTGTGAACACTGAAGCTTTCTTT. Translation gives CASSLGGLVNTEAFF.

The chain carries TRBV5-1 and TRBJ2-1; a possible D gene is TRBD2 (6 bases). Germline V gives CDR1 SGHRS, CDR2 YFSETQ. The CDR3 contains 16 residues. The V and J ends lost 2 bases and 2 bases respectively, with 14 bases between them. The CDR3 sequence is CASSFDGGIAYNEQFF. As DNA, the CDR3 is TGCGCCAGCAGCTTTGATGGCGGGATAGCCTACAATGAGCAGTTCTTC. The full variable domain, in which reference TRBV5-1 and TRBJ2-1 provide the parts outside the CDR3, is KAGVTQTPRYLIKTRGQQVTLSCSPISGHRSVSWYQQTPGQGLQFLFEYFSETQRNKGNFPGRFSGRQFSNSRSEMNVSTLELGDSALYLCASSFDGGIAYNEQFFGPGTRLTVL.

Only a few counts were recorded for this clone. The chain carries TRBV5-1 and TRBJ2-1; 7 bases map to TRBD2. V was pared by 6 bases and J by 0 bases, with 15 bases of the junction left unmatched. The CDR3 covers 18 residues. CDR1 and CDR2 (germline): SGHRS, YFSETQ. This CDR3 reads CASTHNRDGRSSYNEQFF. In DNA form, the CDR3 reads TGCGCCAGCACTCACAACAGAGACGGGAGGAGCTCCTACAATGAGCAGTTCTTC.

Only a few counts were recorded for this clone. The chain uses TRBV30 and TRBJ2-1; no clear D. CDR1 and CDR2 from the germline V gene are GTSNPN and SVGIG (reference sequence). The germline V and J ends were trimmed by 2 bases and 4 bases, with 15 bases remaining between them. The CDR3 is 15 residues long. The CDR3 nucleotides are TGTGCCTGGAGTATAGGCCGGACCGAGTACAATGAGCAGTTCTTC. It yields the protein CAWSIGRTEYNEQFF. The whole variable domain, filled in from reference TRBV30 and TRBJ2-1, reads SQTIHQWPATLVQPVGSPLSLECTVEGTSNPNLYWYRQAAGRGLQLLFYSVGIGQISSEVPQNLSASRPQDRQFILSSKKLLLSDSGFYLCAWSIGRTEYNEQFFGPGTRLTVL.

The chain links TRBV27 to TRBJ2-2; 8 bases are shared with TRBD1. CDR3 size: 14 residues. J gave up 5 bases and V 3 bases, and 2 bases lay outside the gene matches. CDR1 is MNHEY, CDR2 SMNVEV, per germline (reference sequence). As DNA, the CDR3 is TGTGCCAGCAGTTTCCGGGACAGGACCGGGGAGCTGTTTTTT. Residues: CASSFRDRTGELFF.

A few counts support this clone. The rearrangement links TRBV23-1 to TRBJ1-1; 8 bases line up with TRBD1. TRBV23-1 is identified as an open reading frame with a role that is uncertain. CDR3 size: 15 residues. J gave up 10 bases and V 0 bases, and 10 bases lay outside the gene matches. The CDR3 DNA sequence: TGCGCCAGCAGTCAATCCGGGACAGGAGGCCTCGGAGCTTTCTTT. It specifies CASSQSGTGGLGAFF.

The chain links TRBV18 to TRBJ2-2; D unclear. Germline CDR1 reads KGHSH; CDR2 reads LQKENI. The CDR3 sequence is 14 residues long. V was cut by 1 base and J by 3 bases, with 6 bases left in between. CDR3 sequence reads: CASSPQWDTGELFF. Here the CDR3 DNA reads TGTGCCAGCTCACCACAATGGGACACCGGGGAGCTGTTTTTT.

This chain joins TRBV15 and TRBJ2-7; a weak D match, TRBD2 (5 bases). V lost 9 bases and J lost 0, with 21 bases in between. The germline V gene encodes CDR1 LNHNV and CDR2 YYDKDF (reference sequence). The CDR3 has 16 residues. DNA of the CDR3: TGTGCCACGGACGGGAAGGTGCCTAAGAGCTCCTACGAGCAGTACTTC. This gives the protein CATDGKVPKSSYEQYF.

This sequence joins TRBV29-1 and TRBJ2-3, with a tentative D call TRBD1 (5 bases). The CDR3 consists of 13 residues. CDR1 is SQVTM and CDR2 is ANQGSEA in the germline V gene. V lost 7 bases, J lost 6 bases, and 17 bases lay in between. The CDR3 sequence: CSAVSQGMDTQYF. The CDR3 nucleotides are TGCAGCGCTGTGAGTCAGGGAATGGATACGCAGTATTTT.

This clone was seen a few times. The V and J genes are TRBV5-1 and TRBJ2-5; no definite D call. The CDR3 consists of 12 residues. V was shortened by 3 bases and J by 3 bases, with 6 bases between the two germline ends. Germline CDR1 and CDR2: SGHRS and YFSETQ. DNA for the CDR3: TGCGCCAGCAGCTCGGTGAAAGAGACCCAGTACTTC. Its translation is CASSSVKETQYF.

This clone appeared a few times. This chain uses TRBV7-9 with TRBJ2-7; D unclear. Looked up from germline, CDR1 is SEHNR and CDR2 is FQNEAQ (reference sequence). This CDR3 contains 13 residues. The V and J ends lost 1 base and 1 base respectively, with 5 bases between them. In DNA form, the CDR3 reads TGTGCCAGCAGCTTAGACACGTCCTACGAGCAGTACTTC. This gives the protein CASSLDTSYEQYF.

Turning to this clone: Other DNA sequences within the sample encode an identical CDR3. This sequence joins TRBV9 and TRBJ2-1; D is perhaps TRBD1 (6 bases). V was clipped by 0 bases and J by 4 bases, with 11 bases between them. The CDR3 length is 15 residues. Germline loops: CDR1 SGDLS, CDR2 YYNGEE. The CDR3 region is CASSVGLDSYNEQFF. For the CDR3, the DNA is TGTGCCAGCAGCGTAGGGTTGGACAGTTACAATGAGCAGTTCTTC.

As for this clone: The junction shows a germline mismatch at one end, possibly a read error. The J gene is TRBJ2-7, the V gene TRBV5-5, with D possibly called TRBD1 or TRBD2 (5 bases each). This CDR3 contains 14 residues. The germline CDR1 and CDR2 sequences are SGHKS and YYEKEE (reference sequence). CDR3 in amino acids: CANSRPGTLSEQYF. The CDR3 DNA follows: TGTGCCAACAGCCGGCCGGGGACCCTGAGCGAGCAGTACTTC.

This clone was found a few times. The rearrangement uses TRBV5-1 and TRBJ2-5; weak D call: TRBD1 (6 bases). CDR1 and CDR2 from the germline V gene are SGHRS and YFSETQ. CDR3 size: 14 residues. Trimming removed 4 bases from V and 5 bases from J, with 15 bases in between. CDR3 sequence: CASSLGAGSETQYF. CDR3 nucleotides: TGCGCCAGCAGCCTGGGGGCAGGATCCGAGACCCAGTACTTC.

The CDR3 loop is CAGGASTDTQYF. CDR3 nucleotide sequence: TGTGCGGGGGGAGCTAGCACAGATACGCAGTATTTT. The V gene is TRBV6-5, the J gene TRBJ2-3, with D perhaps TRBD2 (6 bases). The V gene's germline CDR1 is MNHEY and CDR2 SVGAGI. The CDR3 covers 12 residues.

This clone has only a few counts. V and J are TRBV9 and TRBJ1-5; weak D call: TRBD1 (6 bases). Trimming took off 0 bases at V and 3 bases at J, with 10 bases between the two ends. Germline lookup yields CDR1 SGDLS and CDR2 YYNGEE. The CDR3 consists of 15 residues. The CDR3 nucleotides read TGTGCCAGCAGCGTAGATGGACAGAACAATCAGCCCCAGCATTTT. Residues: CASSVDGQNNQPQHF.

The chain employs TRBV7-9 and TRBJ1-1; 12 bases are shared with TRBD1. CDR1 SEHNR and CDR2 FQNEAQ come from the germline V gene (reference sequence). V lost 4 bases and J lost 3; bases outside the gene matches: 3. The length of the CDR3 is 15 residues. The DNA for the CDR3 is TGTGCCAGCAGCTCACGGGACAGGGGGCACACTGAAGCTTTCTTT. Residues: CASSSRDRGHTEAFF.

This clone was seen a few times. V gene TRBV29-1 combines with J gene TRBJ1-3, with D perhaps TRBD1 (5 bases). The germline V gene has CDR1 SQVTM and CDR2 ANQGSEA. The CDR3 has 14 residues. The V gene lost 4 bases and the J gene lost 0 bases, with 10 bases spanning the gap. This CDR3 is CSVVGRDSGNTIYF. The CDR3 DNA reads TGCAGCGTTGTGGGACGAGACTCTGGAAACACCATATATTTT.

The chain couples TRBV28 to TRBJ2-3, with TRBD2 identical over 10 bases. The germline CDR1 and CDR2 sequences are MDHEN and SYDVKM. Trimming took 7 bases from V and 7 from J; bases not matched to a gene: 8. The length of the CDR3 is 14 residues. The CDR3 reads CASIPSGSLNTQYF. Here the CDR3 DNA reads TGTGCCAGCATTCCTAGCGGGAGTTTGAATACGCAGTATTTT. The full variable domain, rest sourced from reference TRBV28 and TRBJ2-3, is DVKVTQSSRYLVKRTGEKVFLECVQDMDHENMFWYRQDPGLGLRLIYFSYDVKMKEKGDIPEGYSVSREKKERFSLILESASTNQTSMYLCASIPSGSLNTQYFGPGTRLTVL.

As regards this clone: This same CDR3 is encoded by further DNA sequences in the sample. This chain links TRBV5-1 with TRBJ2-3, with TRBD1 matching over 10 bases. Germline lookup yields CDR1 SGHRS and CDR2 YFSETQ. Trimming took 2 bases from V and 3 from J; bases not matched to a gene: 3. The CDR3 has 15 amino acids. The CDR3 bases are TGCGCCAGCAGCTTACCGGGACAGGGGACAGATACGCAGTATTTT. Translated: CASSLPGQGTDTQYF.

The chain is built from TRBV6-1 and TRBJ1-2; D is unresolved. In germline, CDR1 is MNHNS, CDR2 SASEGT. The CDR3 is made up of 13 amino acids. V was pared by 0 bases and J by 4 bases, with 6 bases between. The CDR3 here is CASSEALIYGYTF. The CDR3 DNA sequence: TGTGCCAGCAGTGAAGCGTTAATCTATGGCTACACCTTC.

This clone was detected a few times. The chain is built from TRBV28 and TRBJ1-2; the D gene is possibly TRBD1 (6 bases). The CDR3 spans 13 residues. Germline loops: CDR1 MDHEN, CDR2 SYDVKM. The V end lost 6 bases, the J end lost 3 bases, and 11 bases lay between the germline ends. CDR3 in amino acids: CASSRTDYYGYTF. In DNA form, the CDR3 reads TGTGCCAGCAGCCGGACAGACTACTATGGCTACACCTTC.

This clone was counted only a few times. V usage is TRBV30 and J usage is TRBJ2-1, with TRBD2 matching over 7 bases. Trimming took 3 bases from V and 2 from J; bases not matched to a gene: 10. Germline V gives CDR1 GTSNPN, CDR2 SVGIG (reference sequence). The CDR3 has 16 amino acids. As DNA, the CDR3 is TGTGCCTGGAGCCCTCTTACTAGCGAGACCTACAATGAGCAGTTCTTC. Translated: CAWSPLTSETYNEQFF.

This clone was counted only a few times. V usage is TRBV14 and J usage is TRBJ2-7, with a tentative D call TRBD1 (6 bases). The CDR3 has 16 amino acids. From germline, CDR1 is SGHDN and CDR2 FVKESK. V lost 0 bases to trimming and J lost 3 bases, with 15 bases between them. This chain's CDR3 is CASSQDLGTLGYEQYF. CDR3 sequence (DNA): TGTGCCAGCAGCCAAGATCTTGGGACATTAGGCTACGAGCAGTACTTC.

This clone has just a few counts. As DNA, the CDR3 is TGTGCCAGCAGCTTAATGGCAGGGAAGGAAGCTTTCTTT. It yields the protein CASSLMAGKEAFF. The chain is built from TRBV11-3 and TRBJ1-1; TRBD1 might be the D (5 bases). The CDR3 is 13 residues long. V was clipped by 2 bases and J by 8 bases, with 12 bases between them. Looked up from germline, CDR1 is SGHNT and CDR2 is YENEEA. Together with reference TRBV11-3 and TRBJ1-1, the CDR3 gives the full variable domain: EAGVVQSPRYKIIEKKQPVAFWCNPISGHNTLYWYLQNLGQGPELLIRYENEEAVDDSQLPKDRFSAERLKGVDSTLKIQPAELGDSAVYLCASSLMAGKEAFFGQGTRLTVV.

V gene TRBV5-4 combines with J gene TRBJ1-2; TRBD1 matches at 10 bases. The CDR3 has 16 amino acids. CDR1 is SGHNT, CDR2 YYREEE, per germline (reference sequence). Trimming at V came to 0 bases and at J to 1 base, leaving 3 bases not matched to a gene. This CDR3 reads CASSLGDRGVNYGYTF. In DNA form, the CDR3 reads TGTGCCAGCAGCTTGGGGGACAGGGGAGTTAACTATGGCTACACCTTC.

This clone was observed a handful of times. The rearrangement links TRBV2 to TRBJ1-5; D might be TRBD1 (5 bases). The CDR3 is 14 residues long. Germline CDR1 and CDR2: SNHLY and FYNNEI. V was cut by 2 bases and J by 5 bases, with 10 bases left in between. The CDR3 spells CASSEQGGHQPQHF. The CDR3 bases are TGTGCCAGCAGTGAACAGGGAGGGCATCAGCCCCAGCATTTT.

This clone showed up just a few times. V usage is TRBV29-1 and J usage is TRBJ2-7, with D tentatively TRBD1 (5 bases). The CDR3 spans 13 residues. Germline CDR1 SQVTM, CDR2 ANQGSEA. Trimming took 5 bases from V and 1 from J, leaving 12 bases between them. This CDR3 reads CSVSGARSYEQYF. CDR3 DNA sequence: TGCAGCGTTTCTGGGGCACGTTCCTACGAGCAGTACTTC.

This clone was counted only a few times. V and J are TRBV5-4 and TRBJ1-2; 7 positions agree with TRBD1. This CDR3 contains 13 residues. Germline V CDR1 and CDR2: SGHNT, YYREEE (reference sequence). Trimming removed 3 bases from V and 4 bases from J; junction bases left unmatched: 3. The CDR3 spells CASSSDRAYGYTF. The CDR3 bases are TGTGCCAGCAGCTCCGACAGGGCCTATGGCTACACCTTC.

This clone was seen a few times. The chain is built from TRBV9 and TRBJ2-5; the match to TRBD2 covers 9 bases. Germline CDR1 reads SGDLS; CDR2 reads YYNGEE. V gave up 3 bases and J gave up 5 bases; unmatched junction bases: 8. This CDR3 region has 15 residues. CDR3 loop: CASSGTSASGETQYF. In DNA, the CDR3 is TGTGCCAGCAGCGGGACTAGCGCAAGTGGGGAGACCCAGTACTTC.